Listed here are 15 T cell receptor beta chains from one sample, sequenced in a study of shared clonotypes between healthy human individuals. The data were produced by immunoSEQ multiplex PCR, yet TCRdb's version contains in-frame clones alone and is incomplete. The sample lists about 1.1 million clones, about 72% occurring once. Sequencing used memory CD4+ T cells from PBMCs. Sample subset: CD45RA-negative fraction. The receptors derive from a man between 18 and 35 years old in good health. Some clones in this sample may be carry-over from other donors' samples.

The chain recombines TRBV6-6 with TRBJ1-1; 8 bases match TRBD1. CDR1 and CDR2 from the germline V gene are MNHNY and SVGAGI (reference sequence). The junction had 8 bases not matched to a gene; V was cut back by 6 bases and J by 5 bases. The CDR3 is 14 residues long. This chain's CDR3 is CASRPQGVSTEAFF. CDR3 in DNA: TGTGCCAGCAGGCCACAGGGGGTATCGACTGAAGCTTTCTTT.

This clone came up a few times. Other nucleotide sequences from this sample produce the same CDR3. The chain employs TRBV2 and TRBJ2-5; 7 bases map to TRBD1. This CDR3 region has 12 residues. Germline V gives CDR1 SNHLY, CDR2 FYNNEI. The ends lost 8 bases at V and 2 bases at J; junction bases unmatched: 2. CDR3 bases: TGTGCCAGCGGGACAGTACAAGAGACCCAGTACTTC. This encodes CASGTVQETQYF.

This clone was observed a single time. This sequence joins TRBV11-3 and TRBJ1-1; 12 positions agree with TRBD1. This CDR3 region has 17 residues. Germline V CDR1 and CDR2: SGHNT, YENEEA. The V gene end was trimmed by 5 bases and the J gene end by 3 bases; junction bases not matched to a gene: 10. DNA for the CDR3: TGTGCCAGCAGCCGAGGACCGGGACAGGGGGCCGACACTGAAGCTTTCTTT. This codes for CASSRGPGQGADTEAFF.

This chain links TRBV18 with TRBJ2-2, with a possible D match to TRBD2 (5 bases). This CDR3 spans 12 amino acids. Germline V CDR1 and CDR2: KGHSH, LQKENI. Trimming took off 1 base at V and 14 bases at J, with 11 bases between the two ends. The CDR3 sequence is CASSPQGEGLFF. In nucleotides, the CDR3 is TGTGCCAGCTCACCACAAGGCGAGGGACTGTTTTTT.

The CDR3 loop reads CASSLLGTGVGWTEAFF. In DNA form, the CDR3 reads TGTGCCAGCAGTTTATTAGGGACAGGGGTTGGTTGGACTGAAGCTTTCTTT. This rearrangement joins TRBV27 to TRBJ1-1; 10 nucleotides line up with TRBD1. Germline values: CDR1 MNHEY, CDR2 SMNVEV (reference sequence). Trimming took 1 base from V and 5 from J; bases not matched to a gene: 10. CDR3 length: 17 amino acids.

This chain uses TRBV4-2 with TRBJ1-5; 7 bases align to TRBD1. The trim removed 1 base at V and 0 bases at J, leaving 3 bases unmatched. Germline CDR1 is LGHNA and CDR2 is YNFKEQ. This CDR3 region has 16 residues. The CDR3 bases are TGTGCCAGCAGCCAAGTTGACAGGGATAGCAATCAGCCCCAGCATTTT. This gives the protein CASSQVDRDSNQPQHF.

The J gene is TRBJ2-2, the V gene TRBV11-2, with TRBD2 matching over 7 bases. Germline assignment: CDR1 SGHAT and CDR2 FQNNGV. This CDR3 has 16 amino acids. Unmatched junction bases numbered 4, after V lost 1 base and J lost 2 bases. CDR3 nucleotides: TGTGCCAGCAGCTTAGCAGCGGGGTTAAACACCGGGGAGCTGTTTTTT. Translated, it gives CASSLAAGLNTGELFF. Combining the CDR3 with reference TRBV11-2 and TRBJ2-2 gives the whole variable domain EAGVAQSPRYKIIEKRQSVAFWCNPISGHATLYWYQQILGQGPKLLIQFQNNGVVDDSQLPKDRFSAERLKGVDSTLKIQPAKLEDSAVYLCASSLAAGLNTGELFFGEGSRLTVL.

The CDR3 DNA reads as TGCAGCGTGTACGGGCTAGCGAACACCGGGGAGCTGTTTTTT. This encodes CSVYGLANTGELFF. The chain uses TRBV29-1 and TRBJ2-2; the D is unclear. The V end lost 6 bases, the J end lost 0 bases, and 11 bases lay between the germline ends. The germline CDR1 and CDR2 sequences are SQVTM and ANQGSEA. The length of the CDR3 is 14 residues.

CDR3 residues: CASSHGTGELFF. In nucleotides, the CDR3 is TGTGCCAGCAGTCACGGTACCGGGGAGCTGTTTTTT. The chain employs TRBV2 and TRBJ2-2; D is ambiguous. The V gene lost 5 bases and the J gene lost 5 bases, with 6 bases spanning the gap. The CDR3 length is 12 residues. Germline V gene data show CDR1 as SNHLY and CDR2 as FYNNEI.

Comment on this clone: A read error may account for a junction end that differs from germline. J is TRBJ2-6 and V is TRBV2; 8 nucleotides align to TRBD1. Per the germline V gene, CDR1 is SNHLY and CDR2 is FYNNEI. This CDR3 has 12 amino acids. For the CDR3, the DNA is TGTGCCAGCAGTGAAGGACAGGGGAGAGGGTCTTTC. Protein: CASSEGQGRGSF.

This sequence joins TRBV18 and TRBJ1-1; possible D gene TRBD1, 5 bases. The length of the CDR3 is 17 residues. From germline, CDR1 is KGHSH and CDR2 LQKENI. Trimming took off 2 bases at V and 8 bases at J, with 24 bases between the two ends. The CDR3, as DNA: TGTGCCAGCTCACCAGCCTTTTTAGGGGCTGGTACTAAAGAAGCTTTCTTT. Its translation is CASSPAFLGAGTKEAFF.

This clone has only one observation. The CDR3 DNA is TGTGCCAGCAGCAGACCCCCGGGCTATGGGACTAGCGACTACGAGCAGTACTTC. Translating it yields CASSRPPGYGTSDYEQYF. V usage is TRBV7-2 and J usage is TRBJ2-7, with 10 bases fitting TRBD2. J was trimmed by 3 bases and V by 5 bases; bases with no gene match: 16. The CDR3 runs 18 residues. Per the germline V gene, CDR1 is SGHTA and CDR2 is FQGNSA.

This clone showed up many times. Different DNA sequences within this sample yield the same CDR3. The chain recombines TRBV30 with TRBJ2-2; unclear D gene. This CDR3 spans 11 amino acids. CDR1 GTSNPN and CDR2 SVGIG come from the germline V gene (reference sequence). Trimming took off 2 bases at V and 7 bases at J, with 5 bases between the two ends. The CDR3: CAWSWGGELFF. Written as DNA, the CDR3 is TGTGCCTGGAGTTGGGGCGGGGAGCTGTTTTTT.

This chain connects TRBV5-4 to TRBJ2-1, with 8 bases that match TRBD1. The CDR3 contains 15 residues. Per germline, CDR1 SGHNT and CDR2 YYREEE (reference sequence). With V trimmed by 2 bases and J by 1 base, 2 bases remained unmatched. CDR3 in amino acids: CASSFNRGSYNEQFF. In DNA form, the CDR3 reads TGTGCCAGCAGCTTTAACAGGGGGTCCTACAATGAGCAGTTCTTC.

This chain uses TRBV4-1 with TRBJ2-5; the match to TRBD2 covers 9 bases. The germline gives CDR1 MGHRA, CDR2 YSYEKL. This CDR3 has 19 amino acids. The junction had 19 bases not matched to a gene; V was cut back by 3 bases and J by 5 bases. The CDR3 spells CASSHPPGRGGRAVETQYF. The CDR3 nucleotides read TGCGCCAGCAGCCACCCACCCGGTCGGGGCGGGAGGGCCGTGGAGACCCAGTACTTC.